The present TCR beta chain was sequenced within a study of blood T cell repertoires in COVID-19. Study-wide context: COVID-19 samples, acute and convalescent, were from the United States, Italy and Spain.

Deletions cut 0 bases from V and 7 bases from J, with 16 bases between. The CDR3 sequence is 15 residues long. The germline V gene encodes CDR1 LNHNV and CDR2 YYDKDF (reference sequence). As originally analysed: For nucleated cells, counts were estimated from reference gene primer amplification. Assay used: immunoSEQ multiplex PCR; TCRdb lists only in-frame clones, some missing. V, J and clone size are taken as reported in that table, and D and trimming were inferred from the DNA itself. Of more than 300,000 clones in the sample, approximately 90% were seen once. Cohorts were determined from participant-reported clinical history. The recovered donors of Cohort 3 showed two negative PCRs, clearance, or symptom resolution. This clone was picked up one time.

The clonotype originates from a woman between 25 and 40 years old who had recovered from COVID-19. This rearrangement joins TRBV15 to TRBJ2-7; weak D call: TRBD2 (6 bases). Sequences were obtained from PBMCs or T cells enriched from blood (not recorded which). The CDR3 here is CATSRDAGTYVEQYF. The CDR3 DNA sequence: TGTGCCACCAGCAGAGATGCAGGGACTTACGTGGAGCAGTACTTC.